This T cell receptor (beta chain) was retrieved from a study of T cells in Graves' hyperthyroidism and ophthalmopathy. Extraction of PBMCs used roughly 10 ml of fresh peripheral blood. Germline V lookup: CDR1 MNHNS, CDR2 SASEGT. The length of the CDR3 is 16 residues. Trimming removed 4 bases from V and 1 base from J; junction bases left unmatched: 8. This clonotype was seen a handful of times. RNA transcripts gave rise to amplified TCR beta CDR3 regions. RT-PCR in the first round (using the HTBI primer set) targeted the TCR CDR3. TCRdb passed the multiplex PCR reads through MiXCR, listing each CDR3 protein once. The table includes a few hundred thousand distinct CDR3 sequences, over 15% detected once.

This TCR derives from a woman under 30 with Graves' hyperthyroidism. V usage is TRBV6-1 and J usage is TRBJ2-7, with 9 bases that match TRBD1. Sample: blood. CDR3 nucleotides: TGTGCCAGCAGTGCGGCGGCCGGGACAGGGTCCTACGAGCAGTACTTC. Amino acid sequence: CASSAAAGTGSYEQYF.